This TCR beta chain was captured in a study of blood T cell repertoires in COVID-19 (dated by TCRdb to the early 2020s). General notes on the study: The collaborator samples originated in the United States, Italy and Spain and spanned the acute and convalescent phases of COVID-19. The prospective study material was composed of cDNA or gDNA derived from T cells, B-cell-depleted T cells, or PBMCs. Subjects who had been exposed to COVID-19, were actively infected with it, or had recovered from it provided the deeply sampled blood TCRbeta repertoires that made up the dataset. The repertoires were released in a freely available public database meant as a resource for research on the immune response to SARS-CoV-2. Samples were obtained from the ongoing ImmuneRACE study (first 160 participants) and from over 1,000 subjects provided by 6 global collaborators. Nearly every sample came with metadata listing a de-identified subject ID, COVID-19 status, age in years and sex. Where HLA class I and class II types were available, the types were taken from metadata supplied by the sample provider, not from assay-based typing.

The collaborating institutions used their own protocols to collect whole blood in K2EDTA tubes. Collaborator samples were shipped for TCRbeta analysis as frozen whole blood, isolated PBMCs, or DNA extracted from either sample type. TCRbeta CDR3 regions were amplified from genomic DNA by means of the immunoSEQ Assay, a bias-controlled multiplex PCR. Processing in the source paper ran as follows. The number of nucleated cells in each sample was estimated from the amplification of reference gene primers within the assay. To quantify the absolute abundance of each unique TCRbeta CDR3 rearrangement, sequence reads were collapsed and filtered. For each sample, productive Simpson clonality was calculated as the square root of Simpson's diversity index over productive rearrangements. TCRdb holds this immuneACCESS table with in-frame rearrangements only. Some clones are missing; in checked studies, unresolved V genes explain under half, and the rest has no known cause. The V and J calls and clone size come from that table; D and trimming were worked out from the DNA. This sample gives around 130,000 clones in total; over 65% of them show up just once. About 3.9% of the sample lies in the top ten.

A few counts support this clone. Its recognized antigen is unknown. No base quality values were provided; no much bigger clone lies one nucleotide off. After removal of 7 bases from V and 3 bases from J, the junction retains 11 bases not matched to a gene. According to the germline V gene, CDR1 reads MDHEN and CDR2 reads SYDVKM. The CDR3 runs 15 residues from the cysteine to the phenylalanine. Only the CDR3 DNA stays, 45 bases, in frame from base 1. What the study reported, not specific to this receptor: The quantity of clinical and demographic metadata differed by source and by participant and was supplied without curation.

Material for sequencing was peripheral blood. This TCR was sampled from a man aged 60-69 years with acute or convalescent COVID-19. The chain was built from TRBV28 and TRBJ2-5; 7 nucleotides in the junction match TRBD1. The DNA reads TGTGCCAGCACCTTATCCTTAGACAGGGAAGAGACCCAGTACTTC. This codes for CASTLSLDREETQYF.